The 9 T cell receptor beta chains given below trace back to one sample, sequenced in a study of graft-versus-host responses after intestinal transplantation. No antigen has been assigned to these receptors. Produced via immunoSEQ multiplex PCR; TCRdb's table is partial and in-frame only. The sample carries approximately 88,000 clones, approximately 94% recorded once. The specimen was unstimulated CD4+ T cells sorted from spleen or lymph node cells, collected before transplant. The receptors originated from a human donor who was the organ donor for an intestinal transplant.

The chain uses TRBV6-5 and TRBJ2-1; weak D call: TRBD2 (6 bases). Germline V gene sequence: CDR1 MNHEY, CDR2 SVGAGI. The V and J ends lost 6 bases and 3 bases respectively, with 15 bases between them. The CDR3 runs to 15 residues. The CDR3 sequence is CASRSLALNYNEQFF. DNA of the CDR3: TGTGCCAGCAGGTCACTAGCTTTGAACTACAATGAGCAGTTCTTC.

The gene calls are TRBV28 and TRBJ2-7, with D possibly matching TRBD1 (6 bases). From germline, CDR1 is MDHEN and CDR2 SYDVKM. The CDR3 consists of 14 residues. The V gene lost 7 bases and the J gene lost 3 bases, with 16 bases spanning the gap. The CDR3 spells CASISRATGYEQYF. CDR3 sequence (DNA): TGTGCCAGCATATCCCGAGCGACAGGCTACGAGCAGTACTTC.

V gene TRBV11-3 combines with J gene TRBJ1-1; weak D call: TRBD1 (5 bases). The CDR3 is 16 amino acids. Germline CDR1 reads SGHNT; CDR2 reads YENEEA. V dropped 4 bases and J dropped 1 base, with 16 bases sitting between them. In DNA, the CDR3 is TGTGCCAGCAGCTCAGTGGGGGGAGTAACGAACACTGAAGCTTTCTTT. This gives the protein CASSSVGGVTNTEAFF. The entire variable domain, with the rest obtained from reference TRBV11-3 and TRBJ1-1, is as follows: EAGVVQSPRYKIIEKKQPVAFWCNPISGHNTLYWYLQNLGQGPELLIRYENEEAVDDSQLPKDRFSAERLKGVDSTLKIQPAELGDSAVYLCASSSVGGVTNTEAFFGQGTRLTVV.

The CDR3 coding sequence is TGTGCCAGCAGCTTAGGGGGGGCCTCCTACAATGAGCAGTTCTTC. As protein: CASSLGGASYNEQFF. This chain uses TRBV5-4 with TRBJ2-1; TRBD2 is a possible D gene (7 bases). CDR3 length: 15 amino acids. CDR1 is SGHNT and CDR2 is YYREEE in the germline V gene (reference sequence). V lost 2 bases and J 0 bases, leaving 9 bases between the germline ends.

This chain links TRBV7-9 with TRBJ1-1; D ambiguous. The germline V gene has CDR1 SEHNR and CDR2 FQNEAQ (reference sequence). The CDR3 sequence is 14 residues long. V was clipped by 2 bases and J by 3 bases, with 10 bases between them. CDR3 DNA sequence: TGTGCCAGCAGCTTATCGAACGGGGACACTGAAGCTTTCTTT. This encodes CASSLSNGDTEAFF.

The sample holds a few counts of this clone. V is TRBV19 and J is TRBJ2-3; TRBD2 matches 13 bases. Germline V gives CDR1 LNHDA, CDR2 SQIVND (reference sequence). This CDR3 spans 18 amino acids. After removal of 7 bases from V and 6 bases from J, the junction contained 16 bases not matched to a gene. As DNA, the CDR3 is TGTGCCAGTACCCCGGGACTAGCGGGGAGCGGGCGGCGGGATACGCAGTATTTT. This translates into CASTPGLAGSGRRDTQYF. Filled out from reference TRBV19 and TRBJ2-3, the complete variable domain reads DGGITQSPKYLFRKEGQNVTLSCEQNLNHDAMYWYRQDPGQGLRLIYYSQIVNDFQKGDIAEGYSVSREKKESFPLTVTSAQKNPTAFYLCASTPGLAGSGRRDTQYFGPGTRLTVL.

The CDR3 bases are TGTGCCAGCAGTGACCCAGGTACCTACGAGCAGTACTTC. This translates into CASSDPGTYEQYF. The chain couples TRBV2 to TRBJ2-7; D remains ambiguous. Germline loops: CDR1 SNHLY, CDR2 FYNNEI. V was clipped by 3 bases and J by 2 bases, with 8 bases between them. This CDR3 is 13 amino acids long.

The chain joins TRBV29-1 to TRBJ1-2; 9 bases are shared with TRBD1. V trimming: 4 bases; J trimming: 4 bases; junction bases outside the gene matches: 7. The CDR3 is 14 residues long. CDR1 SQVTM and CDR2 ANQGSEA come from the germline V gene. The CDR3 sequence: CSVAPGQGGYGYTF. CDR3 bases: TGCAGCGTTGCCCCGGGACAGGGTGGCTATGGCTACACCTTC.

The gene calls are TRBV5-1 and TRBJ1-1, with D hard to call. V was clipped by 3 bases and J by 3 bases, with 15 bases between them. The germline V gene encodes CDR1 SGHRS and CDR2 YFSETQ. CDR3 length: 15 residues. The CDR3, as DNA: TGCGCCAGCAGCTCGAACCGGGATTCTCACACTGAAGCTTTCTTT. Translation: CASSSNRDSHTEAFF.